The rows below give T cell receptor beta chains drawn from one sample of a study of cytomegalovirus exposure and HLA in healthy donors. Only in-frame clones appear in the TCRdb table, and some are missing; sequencing was by immunoSEQ multiplex PCR. The sample lists around 88,000 clones, around 84% seen once, with 4.1% in the top ten. Sequencing used PBMCs. These receptors were collected from a woman aged 40 to 50 in good health and CMV-seropositive. CDR3s include the opening cysteine and the closing phenylalanine or tryptophan. Each record gives: CDR3 protein, CDR3 DNA, clone size, V gene, D gene, J gene. A D gene is named only where the DNA matches it firmly. Size is omitted from some rows. Given values are once, few, many or a class for expanded clones.

CALSTGGLGTDTQYF | TGTGCCCTTTCCACAGGGGGCCTGGGCACAGATACGCAGTATTTT | - | TRBV10-3 | TRBD1 | TRBJ2-3
CASSPSGTGGANTEAFF | TGTGCCAGCTCACCATCAGGGACAGGGGGCGCGAACACTGAAGCTTTCTTT | - | TRBV18 | TRBD1 | TRBJ1-1
CASSLTGYEQYF | TGTGCCAGCAGTTTGACAGGGTACGAGCAGTACTTC | - | TRBV28 | TRBD1 | TRBJ2-7
CASTRQGANQPQHF | TGTGCCAGCACTCGACAGGGGGCAAATCAGCCCCAGCATTTT | - | TRBV28 | TRBD1 | TRBJ1-5
CASSSHTKAETQYF | TGTGCCAGCAGCTCCCATACTAAAGCGGAGACCCAGTACTTC | - | TRBV11-2 | - | TRBJ2-5
CASSPPSSSKQYF | TGTGCCAGCAGCCCCCCGTCCAGTTCGAAGCAGTACTTC | - | TRBV28 | - | TRBJ2-7
CASRETDVGPGELFF | TGTGCCAGCCGAGAGACAGACGTAGGGCCCGGGGAGCTGTTTTTT | - | TRBV18 | - | TRBJ2-2
CASSSHSLQETQYF | TGTGCCAGCAGTTCGCACAGCCTCCAAGAGACCCAGTACTTC | once | TRBV6-5 | - | TRBJ2-5
CASSADRGKEQFF | TGTGCCAGCAGCGCTGACAGGGGAAAGGAGCAGTTCTTC | - | TRBV5-8 | TRBD1 | TRBJ2-1
CASSPQRPGLASNEQFF | TGTGCCAGCAGTCCCCAACGCCCGGGACTGGCCTCCAATGAGCAGTTCTTC | - | TRBV28 | - | TRBJ2-1
CASRFSGRADYEQYF | TGTGCCAGCAGGTTTAGCGGGAGGGCCGACTACGAGCAGTACTTC | once | TRBV28 | TRBD2 | TRBJ2-7
CASSRGTQGTKETQYF | TGCGCCAGCAGCCGAGGGACACAGGGAACTAAAGAGACCCAGTACTTC | - | TRBV4-1 | - | TRBJ2-5
CASSLAVGNQPQHF | TGTGCCAGCAGCTTAGCGGTCGGCAATCAGCCCCAGCATTTT | - | TRBV11-2 | - | TRBJ1-5